This T cell receptor beta chain emerged from a study of tumor and adjacent non-tumor tissue in lung cancer. Across the study: There were some 12 adenocarcinoma, a couple of squamous cell carcinoma and 1 small cell lung cancer cases.

TCRbeta libraries were built with three rounds of nested PCR, modified from ARM-PCR. One entry per CDR3 protein results from TCRdb running MiXCR on the multiplex PCR reads. The table shows 200,000 to 250,000 distinct CDR3 sequences, with roughly 70% occurring only once. This sample's RNA came from whole unsorted tissue. A word on this clonotype: At one boundary the junction diverges from the germline segment, which might be a read error.

CDR1 MNHEY and CDR2 SVGAGI come from the germline V gene. CDR3 length equals 17 residues. The receptor comes from a man aged 55-75 years with non-small cell lung cancer. The chain recombines TRBV6-5 with TRBJ1-4; no reliable D call. The sequenced sample consisted of lung tumor tissue. CDR3 sequence: CASSPRAGKGRFEKLFF. The CDR3 nucleotides are TGTGCCAGCAGTCCGCGGGCCGGGAAAGGGAGATTTGAAAAACTATTTTTT.